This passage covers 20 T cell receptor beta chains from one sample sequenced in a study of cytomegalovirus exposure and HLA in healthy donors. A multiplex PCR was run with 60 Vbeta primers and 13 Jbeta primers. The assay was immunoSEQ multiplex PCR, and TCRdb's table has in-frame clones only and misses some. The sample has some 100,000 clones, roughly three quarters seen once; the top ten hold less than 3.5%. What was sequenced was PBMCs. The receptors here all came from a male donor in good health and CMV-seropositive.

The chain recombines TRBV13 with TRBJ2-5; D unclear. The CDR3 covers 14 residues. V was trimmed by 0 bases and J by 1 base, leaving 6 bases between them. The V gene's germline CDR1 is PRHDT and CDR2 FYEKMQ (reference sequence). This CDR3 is CASSLGLSQETQYF. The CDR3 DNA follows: TGTGCCAGCAGCTTAGGCCTCAGCCAAGAGACCCAGTACTTC.

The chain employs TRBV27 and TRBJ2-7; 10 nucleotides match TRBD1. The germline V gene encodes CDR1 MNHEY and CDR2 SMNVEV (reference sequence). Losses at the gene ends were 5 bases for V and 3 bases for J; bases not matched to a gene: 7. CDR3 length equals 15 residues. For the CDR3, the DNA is TGTGCCAGCAGTCCCCAGACAGGGGGCGTCTACGAGCAGTACTTC. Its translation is CASSPQTGGVYEQYF.

The CDR3 reads CASSGTGLTNTEAFF. In DNA form, the CDR3 reads TGTGCCAGCAGCGGAACAGGGCTAACAAACACTGAAGCTTTCTTT. J is TRBJ1-1 and V is TRBV9; maybe TRBD1 (6 bases). The germline V gene encodes CDR1 SGDLS and CDR2 YYNGEE. CDR3 length: 15 amino acids. Trimming cost V 3 bases and J 2 bases, with 14 bases left between them.

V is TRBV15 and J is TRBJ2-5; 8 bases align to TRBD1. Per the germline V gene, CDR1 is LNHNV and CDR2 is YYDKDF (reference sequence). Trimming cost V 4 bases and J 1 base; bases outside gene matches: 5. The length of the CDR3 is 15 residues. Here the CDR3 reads CATSKDRGPQETQYF. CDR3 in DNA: TGTGCCACCAGCAAAGACAGGGGCCCCCAAGAGACCCAGTACTTC.

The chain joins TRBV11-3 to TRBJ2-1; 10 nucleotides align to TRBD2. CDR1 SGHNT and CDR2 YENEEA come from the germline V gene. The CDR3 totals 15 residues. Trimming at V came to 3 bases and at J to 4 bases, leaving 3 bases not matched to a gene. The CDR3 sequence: CASSLQAGGYNEQFF. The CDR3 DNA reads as TGTGCCAGCAGCTTGCAAGCGGGGGGGTACAATGAGCAGTTCTTC. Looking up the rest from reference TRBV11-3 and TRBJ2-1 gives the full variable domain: EAGVVQSPRYKIIEKKQPVAFWCNPISGHNTLYWYLQNLGQGPELLIRYENEEAVDDSQLPKDRFSAERLKGVDSTLKIQPAELGDSAVYLCASSLQAGGYNEQFFGPGTRLTVL.

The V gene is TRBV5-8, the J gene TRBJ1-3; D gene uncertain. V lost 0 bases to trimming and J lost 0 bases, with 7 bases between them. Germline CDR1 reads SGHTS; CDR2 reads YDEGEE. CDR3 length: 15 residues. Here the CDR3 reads CASSLGLSSGNTIYF. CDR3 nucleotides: TGTGCCAGCAGCTTGGGACTGTCCTCTGGAAACACCATATATTTT.

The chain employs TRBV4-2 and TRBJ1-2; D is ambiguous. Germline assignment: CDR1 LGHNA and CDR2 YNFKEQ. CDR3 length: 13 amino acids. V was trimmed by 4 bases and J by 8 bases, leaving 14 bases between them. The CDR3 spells CASSPRRGHGYTF. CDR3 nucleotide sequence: TGTGCCAGCAGCCCCCGACGCGGGCACGGCTACACCTTC.

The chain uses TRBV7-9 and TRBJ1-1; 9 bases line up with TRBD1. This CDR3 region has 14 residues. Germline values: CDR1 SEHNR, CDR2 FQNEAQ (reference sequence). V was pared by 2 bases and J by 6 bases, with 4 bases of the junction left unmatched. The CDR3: CASSLWDRDPEAFF. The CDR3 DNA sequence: TGTGCCAGCAGCTTATGGGACAGGGATCCTGAAGCTTTCTTT.

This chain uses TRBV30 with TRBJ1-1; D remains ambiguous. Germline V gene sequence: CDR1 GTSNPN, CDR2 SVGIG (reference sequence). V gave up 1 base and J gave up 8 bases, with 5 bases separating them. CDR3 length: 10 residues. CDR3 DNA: TGTGCCTGGAGTGACTCGGAAGCTTTCTTT. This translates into CAWSDSEAFF. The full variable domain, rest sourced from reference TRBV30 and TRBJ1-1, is SQTIHQWPATLVQPVGSPLSLECTVEGTSNPNLYWYRQAAGRGLQLLFYSVGIGQISSEVPQNLSASRPQDRQFILSSKKLLLSDSGFYLCAWSDSEAFFGQGTRLTVV.

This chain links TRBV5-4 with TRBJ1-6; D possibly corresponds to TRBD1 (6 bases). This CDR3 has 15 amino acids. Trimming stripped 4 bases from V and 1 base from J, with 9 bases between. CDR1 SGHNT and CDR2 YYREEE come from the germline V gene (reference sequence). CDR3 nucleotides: TGTGCCAGCAGCGTCAGGGGTTCCTATAATTCACCCCTCCACTTT. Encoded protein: CASSVRGSYNSPLHF. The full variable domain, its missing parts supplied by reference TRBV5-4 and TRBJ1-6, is ETGVTQSPTHLIKTRGQQVTLRCSSQSGHNTVSWYQQALGQGPQFIFQYYREEENGRGNFPPRFSGLQFPNYSSELNVNALELDDSALYLCASSVRGSYNSPLHFGNGTRLTVT.

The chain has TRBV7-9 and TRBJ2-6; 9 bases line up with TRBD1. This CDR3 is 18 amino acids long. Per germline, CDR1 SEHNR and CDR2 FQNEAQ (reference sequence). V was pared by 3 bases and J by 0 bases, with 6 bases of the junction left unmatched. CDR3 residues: CASSFPGQGLSGANVLTF. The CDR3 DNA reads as TGTGCCAGCAGCTTTCCGGGACAGGGACTCTCTGGGGCCAACGTCCTGACTTTC.

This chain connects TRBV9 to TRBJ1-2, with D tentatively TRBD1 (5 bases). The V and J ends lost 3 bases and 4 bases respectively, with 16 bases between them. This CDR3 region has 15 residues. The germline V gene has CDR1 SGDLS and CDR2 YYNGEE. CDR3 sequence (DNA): TGTGCCAGCAGCGCCGACTTGACAGAAACCTATGGCTACACCTTC. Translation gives CASSADLTETYGYTF.

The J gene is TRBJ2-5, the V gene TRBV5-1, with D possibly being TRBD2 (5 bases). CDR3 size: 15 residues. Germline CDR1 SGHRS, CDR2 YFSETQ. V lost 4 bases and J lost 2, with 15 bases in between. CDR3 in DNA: TGCGCCAGCAGCGGAACGGGATCCATACAAGAGACCCAGTACTTC. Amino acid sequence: CASSGTGSIQETQYF. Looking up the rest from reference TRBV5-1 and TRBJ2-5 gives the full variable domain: KAGVTQTPRYLIKTRGQQVTLSCSPISGHRSVSWYQQTPGQGLQFLFEYFSETQRNKGNFPGRFSGRQFSNSRSEMNVSTLELGDSALYLCASSGTGSIQETQYFGPGTRLLVL.

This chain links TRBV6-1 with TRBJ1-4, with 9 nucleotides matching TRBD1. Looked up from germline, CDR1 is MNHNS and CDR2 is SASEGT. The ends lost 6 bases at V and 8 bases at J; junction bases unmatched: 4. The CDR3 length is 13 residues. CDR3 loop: CASRGTGREKLFF. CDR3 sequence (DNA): TGTGCCAGCAGAGGGACAGGGAGGGAAAAACTGTTTTTT.

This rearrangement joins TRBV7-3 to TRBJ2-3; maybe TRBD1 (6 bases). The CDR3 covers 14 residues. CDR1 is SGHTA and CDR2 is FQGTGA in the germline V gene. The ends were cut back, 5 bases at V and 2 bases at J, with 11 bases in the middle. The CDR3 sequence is CASSTNRVTDTQYF. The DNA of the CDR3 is TGTGCCAGCAGCACTAACAGGGTCACAGATACGCAGTATTTT. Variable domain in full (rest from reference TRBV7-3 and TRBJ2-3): GAGVSQTPSNKVTEKGKYVELRCDPISGHTALYWYRQSLGQGPEFLIYFQGTGAADDSGLPNDRFFAVRPEGSVSTLKIQRTERGDSAVYLCASSTNRVTDTQYFGPGTRLTVL.

CDR3 protein: CASSSRTGFGYTF. As DNA, the CDR3 is TGTGCCAGCAGCTCCCGGACAGGGTTTGGCTACACCTTC. The V gene is TRBV7-9, the J gene TRBJ1-2, with 8 bases fitting TRBD1. This CDR3 has 13 residues. Germline values: CDR1 SEHNR, CDR2 FQNEAQ (reference sequence). The junction had 5 bases not matched to a gene; V was cut back by 4 bases and J by 7 bases. The full variable domain, in which reference TRBV7-9 and TRBJ1-2 provide the parts outside the CDR3, is DTGVSQNPRHKITKRGQNVTFRCDPISEHNRLYWYRQTLGQGPEFLTYFQNEAQLEKSRLLSDRFSAERPKGSFSTLEIQRTEQGDSAMYLCASSSRTGFGYTFGSGTRLTVV.

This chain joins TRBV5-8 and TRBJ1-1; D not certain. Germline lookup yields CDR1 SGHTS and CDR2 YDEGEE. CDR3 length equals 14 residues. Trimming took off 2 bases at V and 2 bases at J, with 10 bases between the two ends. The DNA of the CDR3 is TGTGCCAGCAGCTTCCACAGCCCCAACACTGAAGCTTTCTTT. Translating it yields CASSFHSPNTEAFF.

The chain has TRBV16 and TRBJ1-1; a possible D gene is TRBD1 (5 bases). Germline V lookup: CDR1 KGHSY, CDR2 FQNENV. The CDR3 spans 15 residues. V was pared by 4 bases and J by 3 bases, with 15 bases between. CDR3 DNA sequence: TGTGCCAGCAGCCTGCGGGCCTCGGGGGACACTGAAGCTTTCTTT. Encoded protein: CASSLRASGDTEAFF.

CDR3 nucleotide sequence: TGTGCCAGCAGCGGCGGGTCCCTCGGGACTGAAGCTTTCTTT. This translates into CASSGGSLGTEAFF. The genes are TRBV9 and TRBJ1-1; D remains ambiguous. The germline V and J ends were trimmed by 3 bases and 5 bases, with 14 bases remaining between them. The V gene's germline CDR1 is SGDLS and CDR2 YYNGEE. This CDR3 spans 14 amino acids.

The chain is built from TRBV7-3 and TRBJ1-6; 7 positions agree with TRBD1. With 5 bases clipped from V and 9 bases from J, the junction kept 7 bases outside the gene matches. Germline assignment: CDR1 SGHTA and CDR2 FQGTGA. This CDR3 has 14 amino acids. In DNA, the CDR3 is TGTGCCAGCAGCGCCCGGGACAGAGGTTCACCCCTCCACTTT. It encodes CASSARDRGSPLHF.